The 3 T cell receptor beta chains below come from one sample, sequenced in a study of blood T cell repertoires in COVID-19. Only in-frame clones appear in the TCRdb table, and some are missing; sequencing was by immunoSEQ multiplex PCR. The table records 200,000 to 250,000 clones, less than 85% of them present only once. The specimen sequenced was peripheral blood. The receptors were gathered from a woman of 80 years or more with acute or convalescent COVID-19.

The chain uses TRBV18 and TRBJ1-1; TRBD1 matches at 7 bases. Looked up from germline, CDR1 is KGHSH and CDR2 is LQKENI. V trimming: 6 bases; J trimming: 0 bases; junction bases outside the gene matches: 13. The CDR3 runs to 17 residues. The CDR3 here is CASSPDRAFSMNTEAFF. The CDR3 nucleotides are TGTGCCAGCTCCCCAGACAGGGCTTTTTCGATGAACACTGAAGCTTTCTTT.

The chain couples TRBV18 to TRBJ1-4; possible D gene TRBD1, 5 bases. The germline V gene has CDR1 KGHSH and CDR2 LQKENI. V was trimmed by 3 bases and J by 2 bases, leaving 16 bases between them. This CDR3 comprises 17 residues. The CDR3 loop is CASSPTGLQATNEKLFF. The CDR3 coding sequence is TGTGCCAGCTCACCCACAGGTTTACAAGCGACTAATGAAAAACTGTTTTTT. The variable domain in full, completed from reference TRBV18 and TRBJ1-4, reads NAGVMQNPRHLVRRRGQEARLRCSPMKGHSHVYWYRQLPEEGLKFMVYLQKENIIDESGMPKERFSAEFPKEGPSILRIQQVVRGDSAAYFCASSPTGLQATNEKLFFGSGTQLSVL.

V gene TRBV20-1 combines with J gene TRBJ2-7, with 10 positions matching TRBD1. CDR3 length: 15 residues. V was pared by 3 bases and J by 1 base, with 6 bases of the junction left unmatched. Germline CDR1 is DFQATT and CDR2 is SNEGSKA (reference sequence). DNA for the CDR3: TGCAGTGCTAGTCGAGGACAGGGGGTTTCCTACGAGCAGTACTTC. This encodes CSASRGQGVSYEQYF.